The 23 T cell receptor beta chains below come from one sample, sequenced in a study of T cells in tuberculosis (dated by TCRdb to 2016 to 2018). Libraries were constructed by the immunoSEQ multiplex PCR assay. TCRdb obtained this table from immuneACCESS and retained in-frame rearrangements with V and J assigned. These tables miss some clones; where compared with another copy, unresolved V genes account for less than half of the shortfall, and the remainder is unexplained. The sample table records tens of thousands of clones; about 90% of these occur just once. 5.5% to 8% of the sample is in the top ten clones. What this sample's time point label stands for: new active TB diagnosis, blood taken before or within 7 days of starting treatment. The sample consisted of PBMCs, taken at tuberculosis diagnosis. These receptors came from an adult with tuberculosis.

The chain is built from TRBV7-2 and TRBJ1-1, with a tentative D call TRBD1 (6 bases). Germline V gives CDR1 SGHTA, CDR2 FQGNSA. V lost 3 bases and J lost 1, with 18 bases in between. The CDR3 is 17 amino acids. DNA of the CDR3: TGTGCCAGCAGCTTTTATCCCAGACAGGTTCCGAACACTGAAGCTTTCTTT. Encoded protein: CASSFYPRQVPNTEAFF.

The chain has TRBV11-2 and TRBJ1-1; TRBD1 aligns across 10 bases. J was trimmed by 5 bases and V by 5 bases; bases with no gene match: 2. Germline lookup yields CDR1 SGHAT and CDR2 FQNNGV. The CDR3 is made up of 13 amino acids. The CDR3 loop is CASSGQGGTEAFF. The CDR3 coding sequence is TGTGCCAGCAGCGGACAGGGGGGGACTGAAGCTTTCTTT.

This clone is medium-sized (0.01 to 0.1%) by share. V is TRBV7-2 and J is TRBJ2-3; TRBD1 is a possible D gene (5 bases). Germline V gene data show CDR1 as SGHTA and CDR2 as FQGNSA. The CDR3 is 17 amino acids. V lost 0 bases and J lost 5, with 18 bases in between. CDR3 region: CASSLALRAGSKDTQYF. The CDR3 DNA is TGTGCCAGCAGCTTAGCGCTAAGGGCAGGGTCGAAAGATACGCAGTATTTT.

The chain's CDR3 is CASSGTGRRAFF. In DNA form, the CDR3 reads TGTGCCAGTAGTGGGACAGGGAGAAGGGCTTTCTTT. The chain links TRBV19 to TRBJ1-1; 9 bases are a match to TRBD1. Germline CDR1 is LNHDA and CDR2 is SQIVND (reference sequence). The CDR3 contains 12 residues. The ends lost 5 bases at V and 11 bases at J; junction bases unmatched: 6.

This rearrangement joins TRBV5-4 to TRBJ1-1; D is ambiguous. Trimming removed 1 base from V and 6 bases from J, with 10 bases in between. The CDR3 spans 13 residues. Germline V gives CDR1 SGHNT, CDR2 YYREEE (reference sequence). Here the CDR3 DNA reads TGTGCCAGCAGCTTGTCCCCGGTCGCTGAAGCTTTCTTT. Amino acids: CASSLSPVAEAFF.

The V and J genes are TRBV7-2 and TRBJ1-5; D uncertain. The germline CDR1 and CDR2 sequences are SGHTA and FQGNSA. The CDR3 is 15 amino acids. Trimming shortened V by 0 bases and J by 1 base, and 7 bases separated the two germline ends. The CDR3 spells CASSLAAGSNQPQHF. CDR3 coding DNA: TGTGCCAGCAGCTTAGCGGCAGGAAGCAATCAGCCCCAGCATTTT.

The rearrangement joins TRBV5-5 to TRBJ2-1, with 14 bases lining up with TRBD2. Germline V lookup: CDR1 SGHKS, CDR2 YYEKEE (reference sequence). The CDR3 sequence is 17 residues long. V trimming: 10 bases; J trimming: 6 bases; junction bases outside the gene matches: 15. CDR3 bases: TGTGCCGCGACTAGCGGGAGGGCTACCGGCCTCGGCAATGAGCAGTTCTTC. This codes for CAATSGRATGLGNEQFF. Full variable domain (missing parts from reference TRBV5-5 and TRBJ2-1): DAGVTQSPTHLIKTRGQQVTLRCSPISGHKSVSWYQQVLGQGPQFIFQYYEKEERGRGNFPDRFSARQFPNYSSELNVNALLLGDSALYLCAATSGRATGLGNEQFFGPGTRLTVL.

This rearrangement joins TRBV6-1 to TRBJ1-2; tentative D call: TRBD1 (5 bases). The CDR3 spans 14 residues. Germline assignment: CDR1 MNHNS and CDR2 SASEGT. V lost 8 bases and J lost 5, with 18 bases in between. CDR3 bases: TGTGCCAGCCTGTCGGGCCATAAGGGGTATGGCTACACCTTC. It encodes CASLSGHKGYGYTF.

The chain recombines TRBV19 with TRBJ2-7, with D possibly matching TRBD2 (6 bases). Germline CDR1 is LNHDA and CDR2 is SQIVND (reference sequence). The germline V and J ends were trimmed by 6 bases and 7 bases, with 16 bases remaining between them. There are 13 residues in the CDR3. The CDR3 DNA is TGTGCCAGTAGCCCCGGGACTCCCGGTGAGCAGTACTTC. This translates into CASSPGTPGEQYF.

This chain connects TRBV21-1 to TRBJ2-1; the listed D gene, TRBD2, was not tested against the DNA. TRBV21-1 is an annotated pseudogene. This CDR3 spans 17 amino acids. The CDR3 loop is CASTRTEREGACGEQFF. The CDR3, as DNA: TGTGCCAGCACCAGAACCGAGCGGGAAGGGGCTTGCGGTGAGCAGTTCTTC.

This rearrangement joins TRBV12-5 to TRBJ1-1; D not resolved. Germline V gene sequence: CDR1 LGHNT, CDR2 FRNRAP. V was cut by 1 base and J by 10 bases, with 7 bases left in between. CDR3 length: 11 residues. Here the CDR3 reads CASGLEIGAFF. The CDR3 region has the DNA TGTGCTAGTGGTTTGGAGATCGGAGCTTTCTTT.

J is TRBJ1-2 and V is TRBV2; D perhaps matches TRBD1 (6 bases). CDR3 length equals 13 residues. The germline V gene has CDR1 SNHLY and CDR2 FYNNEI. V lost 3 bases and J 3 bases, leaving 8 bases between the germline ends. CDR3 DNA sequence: TGTGCCAGCAGTGAGGCAGGGGACTATGGCTACACCTTC. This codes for CASSEAGDYGYTF. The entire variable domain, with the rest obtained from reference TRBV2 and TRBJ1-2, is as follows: EPEVTQTPSHQVTQMGQEVILRCVPISNHLYFYWYRQILGQKVEFLVSFYNNEISEKSEIFDDQFSVERPDGSNFTLKIRSTKLEDSAMYFCASSEAGDYGYTFGSGTRLTVV.

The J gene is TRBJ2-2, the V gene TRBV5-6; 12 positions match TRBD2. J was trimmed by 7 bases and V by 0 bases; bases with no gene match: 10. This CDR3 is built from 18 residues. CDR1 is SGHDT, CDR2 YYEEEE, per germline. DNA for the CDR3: TGTGCCAGCAGCTTGGCCCGTCTAGCGGGGGGGCTTGGCGGGGAGCTGTTTTTT. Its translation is CASSLARLAGGLGGELFF.

CDR3 loop: CASSVGTGGYNEQFF. CDR3 DNA: TGTGCCAGCAGCGTAGGGACAGGGGGCTACAATGAGCAGTTCTTC. The chain couples TRBV9 to TRBJ2-1, with 10 bases identical to TRBD1. This CDR3 is built from 15 residues. Germline V gene data show CDR1 as SGDLS and CDR2 as YYNGEE. J gave up 3 bases and V 0 bases, and 0 bases lay outside the gene matches.

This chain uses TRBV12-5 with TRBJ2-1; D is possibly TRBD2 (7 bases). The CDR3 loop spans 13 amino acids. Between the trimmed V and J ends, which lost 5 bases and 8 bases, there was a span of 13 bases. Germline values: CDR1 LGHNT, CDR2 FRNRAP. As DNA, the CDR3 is TGTGCTAGTGGTCCCTCGGGGGGCTATGAGCAGTTCTTC. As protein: CASGPSGGYEQFF.

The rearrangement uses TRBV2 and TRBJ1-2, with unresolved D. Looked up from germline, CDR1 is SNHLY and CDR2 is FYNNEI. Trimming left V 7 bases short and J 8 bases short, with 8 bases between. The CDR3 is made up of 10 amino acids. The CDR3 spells CASKQKGYTF. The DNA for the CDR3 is TGTGCCAGCAAACAAAAAGGCTACACCTTC.

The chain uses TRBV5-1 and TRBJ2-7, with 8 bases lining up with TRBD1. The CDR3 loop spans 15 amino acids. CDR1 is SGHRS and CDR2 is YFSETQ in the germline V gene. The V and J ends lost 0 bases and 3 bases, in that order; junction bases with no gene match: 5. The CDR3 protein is CASSLGAGGIYEQYF. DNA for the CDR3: TGCGCCAGCAGCTTGGGAGCAGGGGGCATCTACGAGCAGTACTTC.

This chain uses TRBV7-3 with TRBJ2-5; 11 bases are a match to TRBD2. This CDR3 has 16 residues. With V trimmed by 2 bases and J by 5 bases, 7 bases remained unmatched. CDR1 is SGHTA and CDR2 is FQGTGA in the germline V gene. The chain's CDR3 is CASSLFPSGRSETQYF. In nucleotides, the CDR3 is TGTGCCAGCAGCTTATTCCCTAGCGGGAGGTCGGAGACCCAGTACTTC.

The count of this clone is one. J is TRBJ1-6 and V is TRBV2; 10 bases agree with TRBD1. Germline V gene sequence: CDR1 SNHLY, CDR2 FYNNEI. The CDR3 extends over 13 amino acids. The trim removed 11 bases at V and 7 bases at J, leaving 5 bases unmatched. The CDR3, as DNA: TGTGCCGGGGACAGGGGTGGGAATTCACCCCTCCACTTT. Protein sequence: CAGDRGGNSPLHF.

CDR3 protein: CASTLRGGSTDTQYF. The CDR3, as DNA: TGTGCCAGCACCCTAAGGGGGGGCAGTACAGATACGCAGTATTTT. The rearrangement links TRBV7-3 to TRBJ2-3, with D perhaps matching TRBD2 (7 bases). The CDR3 has 15 residues. Germline values: CDR1 SGHTA, CDR2 FQGTGA. V lost 7 bases, J lost 3 bases, and 17 bases lay in between.

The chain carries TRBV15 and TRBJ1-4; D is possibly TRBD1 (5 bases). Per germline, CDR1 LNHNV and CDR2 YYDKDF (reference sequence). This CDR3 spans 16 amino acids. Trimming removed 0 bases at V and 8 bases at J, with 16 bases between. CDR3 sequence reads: CATSREWGSNGEKLFF. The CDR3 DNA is TGTGCCACCAGCAGAGAATGGGGCAGCAATGGGGAAAAACTGTTTTTT.

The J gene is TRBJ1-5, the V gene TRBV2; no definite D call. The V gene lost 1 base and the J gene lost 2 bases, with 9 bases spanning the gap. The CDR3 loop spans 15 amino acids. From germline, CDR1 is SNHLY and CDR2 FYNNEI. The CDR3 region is CASSEGGSGNQPQHF. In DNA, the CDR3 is TGTGCCAGCAGTGAAGGAGGGTCGGGCAATCAGCCCCAGCATTTT.

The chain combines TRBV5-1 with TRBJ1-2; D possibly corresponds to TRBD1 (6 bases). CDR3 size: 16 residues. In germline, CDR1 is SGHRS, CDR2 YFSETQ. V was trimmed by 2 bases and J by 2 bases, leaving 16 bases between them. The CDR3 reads CASSFAQGPGNYGYTF. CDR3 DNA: TGCGCCAGCAGCTTTGCACAGGGCCCGGGCAACTATGGCTACACCTTC.